One and the same sample provided the 13 T cell receptor beta chains below, sequenced in a study of regulatory T cells in long-lasting Graves disease. Arm-PCR of CDR3 regions and iRepertoire HTBI primers were the basis on which TCR beta libraries were built. TCRdb processed the multiplex PCR reads anew with MiXCR; each CDR3 protein has one entry. In the table there are over 450,000 distinct CDR3 sequences, roughly 21% of which are singletons. Documented time point: persistent/refractory GD, antithyroid drugs over 5 years with positive TRAb. PBMC-derived RNA was used for the TCR library. Sample: peripheral blood mononuclear cells (PBMCs), taken when the disease was refractory, from a patient treated with antithyroid drugs. Every receptor here comes from a female donor with Graves disease.

This clonotype was found many times. One end of the junction does not line up with germline, which may come from a read error. The chain links TRBV5-1 to TRBJ1-1; D is undetermined. This CDR3 contains 14 residues. CDR1 is SGHRS, CDR2 YFSETQ, per germline. The chain's CDR3 is CASSLDPGNTEAFF. Here the CDR3 DNA reads TGTGCCAGCAGCTTGGACCCCGGAAACACTGAAGCTTTCTTT.

This clonotype occurred many times. The chain combines TRBV9 with TRBJ1-2; D gene unclear. Germline lookup yields CDR1 SGDLS and CDR2 YYNGEE. V was shortened by 5 bases and J by 5 bases, with 7 bases between the two germline ends. The length of the CDR3 is 11 residues. The CDR3 is CASSVNYGYTF. The CDR3 DNA reads TGTGCCAGCAGTGTGAATTATGGCTACACCTTC.

This clonotype was counted between two and nine times. The V call is TRBV20-1, the J call TRBJ1-4, with 7 bases identical to TRBD1. CDR1 and CDR2 from the germline V gene are DFQATT and SNEGSKA (reference sequence). Germline trimming cut 1 base from V and 4 bases from J; bases unmatched to any gene: 3. The CDR3 consists of 14 residues. CDR3 coding DNA: TGCAGTGCTAGAGTGGGACAGAATAATGAAAAACTGTTTTTT. Encoded protein: CSARVGQNNEKLFF.

This chain connects TRBV7-9 to TRBJ1-4; 12 bases match TRBD1. The V segment lost 2 bases and the J segment 7 bases; nucleotides outside the gene matches: 11. Germline-derived CDR1 and CDR2 are SEHNR and FQNEAQ (reference sequence). This CDR3 is built from 18 residues. CDR3 sequence reads: CASSLTSRDRGRGEKLFF. CDR3 DNA: TGTGCCAGCAGCTTAACTTCGAGGGACAGGGGGCGAGGTGAAAAACTGTTTTTT.

Ten or more counts support this clonotype. The J gene is TRBJ1-5, the V gene TRBV28; 7 bases line up with TRBD1. The V gene's germline CDR1 is MDHEN and CDR2 SYDVKM. The junction had 6 bases not matched to a gene; V was cut back by 1 base and J by 3 bases. The CDR3 consists of 16 residues. The chain's CDR3 is CASSLSQGSYNQPQHF. The CDR3, as DNA: TGTGCCAGCAGTTTATCACAGGGGAGTTACAATCAGCCCCAGCATTTT. The full variable domain, in which reference TRBV28 and TRBJ1-5 provide the parts outside the CDR3, is DVKVTQSSRYLVKRTGEKVFLECVQDMDHENMFWYRQDPGLGLRLIYFSYDVKMKEKGDIPEGYSVSREKKERFSLILESASTNQTSMYLCASSLSQGSYNQPQHFGDGTRLSIL.

This clonotype was counted many times. The rearrangement links TRBV13 to TRBJ1-4, with D unresolved. V lost 3 bases and J lost 2, with 10 bases in between. The CDR3 loop spans 15 amino acids. Germline V lookup: CDR1 PRHDT, CDR2 FYEKMQ (reference sequence). CDR3 region: CASSFRDGTNEKLFF. As DNA, the CDR3 is TGTGCCAGCAGCTTCCGAGACGGTACTAATGAAAAACTGTTTTTT.

Ten or more counts support this clonotype. The chain links TRBV28 to TRBJ2-5, with D possibly TRBD2 on 5 matching bases. In germline, CDR1 is MDHEN, CDR2 SYDVKM. V dropped 2 bases and J dropped 9 bases, with 16 bases sitting between them. The CDR3 is 14 amino acids. The CDR3 loop reads CASSLEAVQRAQYF. The CDR3, as DNA: TGTGCCAGCAGTTTAGAGGCGGTCCAGAGGGCCCAGTACTTC.

This clonotype was detected many times. This chain joins TRBV20-1 and TRBJ1-1; no clear D gene. Germline V CDR1 and CDR2: DFQATT, SNEGSKA (reference sequence). V was shortened by 5 bases and J by 3 bases, with 16 bases between the two germline ends. The CDR3 contains 14 residues. The CDR3 DNA reads as TGCAGTGCTCAAGTCAAGGAGGGAGACACTGAAGCTTTCTTT. Translation: CSAQVKEGDTEAFF.

This clonotype was recorded at least ten times. This chain links TRBV28 with TRBJ2-7; D uncertain. In germline, CDR1 is MDHEN, CDR2 SYDVKM. The CDR3 covers 12 residues. V was trimmed by 1 base and J by 12 bases, leaving 13 bases between them. The CDR3 DNA follows: TGTGCCAGCAGTTTATCGTCGTACTTTTGGTACTTC. It specifies CASSLSSYFWYF.

The chain is built from TRBV6-1 and TRBJ1-6, with D unclear. The CDR3 loop spans 17 amino acids. Deletions cut 7 bases from V and 0 bases from J, with 16 bases between. Germline-derived CDR1 and CDR2 are MNHNS and SASEGT. The DNA for the CDR3 is TGTGCCAGCATCCTAAATCCGGAAAGCTCCTATAATTCACCCCTCCACTTT. It is translated as CASILNPESSYNSPLHF.

This clonotype was recorded many times. V gene TRBV5-1 combines with J gene TRBJ1-1, with no clear D. Trimming removed 0 bases from V and 1 base from J, with 10 bases in between. Per germline, CDR1 SGHRS and CDR2 YFSETQ. The CDR3 is 15 residues long. The CDR3 region is CASSLDARTNTEAFF. The CDR3 DNA sequence: TGCGCCAGCAGCTTGGATGCGCGTACGAACACTGAAGCTTTCTTT.

This chain links TRBV10-3 with TRBJ1-2, with TRBD1 matching 12 bases. There are 15 residues in the CDR3. V shed 7 bases, J shed 6 bases, and the junction held 9 bases outside the gene matches. Looked up from germline, CDR1 is ENHRY and CDR2 is SYGVKD. The CDR3 spells CAITDQGTGGDGYTF. The CDR3, as DNA: TGTGCCATCACTGACCAGGGGACAGGGGGCGATGGCTACACCTTC.

This clonotype was found many times. The CDR3 coding sequence is TGTGCCAGCAGTCCACTAAAGAACTATGGCTACACCTTC. It is translated as CASSPLKNYGYTF. The J gene is TRBJ1-2, the V gene TRBV12-3 or TRBV12-4; D is unclear. V lost 5 bases and J lost 2, with 9 bases in between. The CDR3 is 13 residues long.